Following are 6 T cell receptor beta chains from one sample sequenced in a study of shared clonotypes between healthy human individuals (dated by TCRdb to the early 2020s). The library came from the immunoSEQ multiplex PCR assay. TCRdb took this table from immuneACCESS and kept in-frame rearrangements with V and J called. Such tables lack part of the clones; where checked against another copy, unresolved V genes explain under half of the gap, and the rest is unexplained. This sample holds millions of clones; 85% to 95% were observed only once. The ten most abundant clones make up approximately 0.13% of the sample. Sequenced input: naive CD4+ T cells sorted from blood. The cell subset or site label here, explained by the study, means: CD45RA+ positively selected. Receptors were obtained from a man aged 18 to 35 in good health.

The rearrangement uses TRBV2 and TRBJ1-1, with D maybe TRBD1 (5 bases). The CDR3 consists of 13 residues. The V and J ends lost 3 bases and 6 bases respectively, with 11 bases between them. Germline loops: CDR1 SNHLY, CDR2 FYNNEI. The CDR3 sequence is CASSDGAGSEAFF. The CDR3 nucleotides read TGTGCCAGCAGTGATGGGGCAGGGTCTGAAGCTTTCTTT. Filled out from reference TRBV2 and TRBJ1-1, the complete variable domain reads EPEVTQTPSHQVTQMGQEVILRCVPISNHLYFYWYRQILGQKVEFLVSFYNNEISEKSEIFDDQFSVERPDGSNFTLKIRSTKLEDSAMYFCASSDGAGSEAFFGQGTRLTVV.

This chain connects TRBV2 to TRBJ2-1; no clear D. V dropped 3 bases and J dropped 0 bases, with 9 bases sitting between them. The V gene's germline CDR1 is SNHLY and CDR2 FYNNEI. The CDR3 consists of 15 residues. CDR3 coding DNA: TGTGCCAGCAGTGAGACACGGAACTCCTACAATGAGCAGTTCTTC. Protein product: CASSETRNSYNEQFF.

The rearrangement uses TRBV2 and TRBJ1-1; D gene ambiguous. Germline CDR1 SNHLY, CDR2 FYNNEI. The V end lost 5 bases, the J end lost 1 base, and 11 bases lay between the germline ends. The CDR3 has 14 residues. CDR3 bases: TGTGCCAGCAGTCAACAGACGCCGAACACTGAAGCTTTCTTT. Its protein is CASSQQTPNTEAFF.

The chain combines TRBV9 with TRBJ1-1, with TRBD1 as a possible D gene (6 bases). CDR1 and CDR2 (germline): SGDLS, YYNGEE. CDR3 size: 13 residues. V dropped 4 bases and J dropped 9 bases, with 16 bases sitting between them. The CDR3 region is CASSPRTEGKAFF. The CDR3 DNA reads as TGTGCCAGCAGCCCCCGGACAGAGGGAAAAGCTTTCTTT.

The chain is built from TRBV10-3 and TRBJ2-5; D unresolved. CDR1 is ENHRY and CDR2 is SYGVKD in the germline V gene. This CDR3 region has 13 residues. Trimming removed 0 bases from V and 4 bases from J, with 6 bases in between. CDR3 protein: CAISESVTETQYF. In nucleotides, the CDR3 is TGTGCCATCAGTGAGTCTGTAACAGAGACCCAGTACTTC.

This chain uses TRBV6-6 with TRBJ2-7; 7 positions match TRBD1. Losses at the gene ends were 0 bases for V and 5 bases for J; bases not matched to a gene: 10. The CDR3 is 16 residues long. Germline-derived CDR1 and CDR2 are MNHNY and SVGAGI (reference sequence). CDR3 amino acids: CASSYSFAGGWDEQYF. The CDR3 bases are TGTGCCAGCAGTTACTCGTTTGCAGGGGGATGGGACGAGCAGTACTTC.